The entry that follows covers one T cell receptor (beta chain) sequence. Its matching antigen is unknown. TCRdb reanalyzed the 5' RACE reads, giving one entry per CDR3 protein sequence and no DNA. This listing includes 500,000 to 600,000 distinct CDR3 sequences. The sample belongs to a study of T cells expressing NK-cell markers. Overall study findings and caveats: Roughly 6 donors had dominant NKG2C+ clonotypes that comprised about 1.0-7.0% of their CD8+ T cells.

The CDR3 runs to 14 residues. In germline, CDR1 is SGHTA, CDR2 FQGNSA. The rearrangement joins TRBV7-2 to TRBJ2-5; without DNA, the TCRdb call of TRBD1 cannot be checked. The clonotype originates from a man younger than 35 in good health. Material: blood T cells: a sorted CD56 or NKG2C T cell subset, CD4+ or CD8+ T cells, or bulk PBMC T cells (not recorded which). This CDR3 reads CASSTFRGMATQYF.